This T cell receptor beta chain was recorded in a study of vaccination and CD4 T cells after COVID-19. Described treatment: approximately 10-day PBMC culture with coronavirus spike peptide pools or control peptides (ViraFEST assay). The CDR3 consists of 16 residues. Trimming left V 3 bases short and J 0 bases short, with 14 bases between. Germline lookup yields CDR1 DFQATT and CDR2 SNEGSKA (reference sequence). Cultured CD4+ T-cell DNA underwent Oncomine TCR Beta short-read sequencing. Via MiXCR, TCRdb re-called the PCR reads, giving one row per CDR3 protein. The repertoire includes about 14,000 distinct CDR3 sequences, approximately 60% of them detected once, and about 14% sits in the top ten. This clonotype was detected a few times. Its antigen is undetermined.

The chain has TRBV20-1 and TRBJ2-2; D unclear. The sample comprised CD4+ T cells from blood, cultured in vitro. The origin of this receptor is a human donor who had recovered from COVID-19. CDR3 sequence (DNA): TGCAGTGCTAGGGACCCCGGGCCCGCGAACACCGGGGAGCTGTTTTTT. Protein product: CSARDPGPANTGELFF.